The present entry profiles one T cell receptor beta chain with its context. It has no known antigen specificity. Per-base quality was not reported, and no clone a single base away is much larger than it. The entry originates in a study of T cell responses to AZD1222 COVID-19 vaccine (dated by TCRdb to the early 2020s). Concerning the study at large: AZD1222 recipients whose second dose came at about 4 weeks and those whose second dose came at about 12 weeks were combined into one group, since spike-specific TCR depth and breadth did not differ between the two schedules. Trial participants were enrolled by age into 18-55, 56-69 and 70-plus year subgroups, with roughly 150, 30 and 60 TCR-sequenced participants respectively. TCR sequencing was performed for 233 trial participants, of whom about 210 were given two doses of AZD1222 and around 25 were given two doses of MenACWY control vaccine. Results and caveats for the whole study, not just this receptor: Nearly half of unique spike-specific TCRs reportedly recognized epitopes outside regions mutated in the B.1.351 and B.1.1.7 variants. Only five to seven AZD1222 recipients were SARS-CoV-2 seropositive at baseline, limiting conclusions about previously exposed vaccinees. Because no day 14 peak-response samples were available, the repertoires could be characterized only after the peak T cell response. The whole spike protein was spanned by vaccine-associated CD4 TCRs, and dominant responses were seen in regions 160-218 and 743-854. In the small 56-69-year group, the increase in depth fell short of significance, most likely because of low power. After two AZD1222 doses, both the breadth and the depth of spike-specific TCRs were significantly higher than at day 0 and than in MenACWY recipients. Participants were mostly white British, with more females than males. The authors suggested clonal diversity may have been underestimated.

This sample's time point label indicates: baseline before first vaccination. Vaccinee samples were obtained from the UK trials COV001 and COV002, which included a single-blind randomized controlled phase 2/3 trial of AZD1222 (ChAdOx1 nCoV-19) in healthy adults. Trial participant PBMC samples were collected at day 0 and day 28 after the second dose for TCRbeta chain sequencing. The CDR3 regions of human TCRbeta chains were analyzed by immunosequencing. In the original analysis: TCRs in the repertoires were matched against a reference library of SARS-CoV-2-specific TCRs that had been generated with the MIRA antigen-specificity platform. Breadth was defined as the fraction of unique TCRs that were SARS-CoV-2-associated, and depth was defined as the fraction of total T cells that were SARS-CoV-2-associated. Using the MIRA data, each spike-specific TCR was assigned both to the spike region to which the TCR was reactive and to a CD4 or CD8 class. Log10-transformed breadth and depth values were compared by one-way ANOVA with Sidak's multiple comparisons tests. TCRdb took this table from immuneACCESS and kept in-frame rearrangements with V and J called. Such tables lack part of the clones; where checked against another copy, unresolved V genes explain under half of the gap, and the rest is unexplained. The DNA was the basis for D and trimming; V, J and clone size are from that table. The sample includes 95,000 to 150,000 clones, with 70% to 90% observed a single time. The biggest ten clones account for less than 6% of the sample.

This specimen consisted of peripheral blood, obtained on day 0 of AZD1222 vaccination. This sequence was found in an adult in good health.

For the CDR3, the sequence is CASSPDFLDTQYF. The sequenced DNA is TGTGCCAGCAGCCCAGACTTCTTGGATACGCAGTATTTT. This receptor chain uses TRBV7-9 and TRBJ2-3; the D gene identity is not certain. From a lookup of the germline V gene (reference sequence), CDR1 and CDR2 are SEHNR and FQNEAQ. V was cut back by 5 bases and J by 6 bases, leaving a gap of 12 bases between them. From cysteine to phenylalanine, the CDR3 is 13 amino acids long. CDR3 DNA only is kept here, 39 bases in frame from base 1.